The sequence of this T cell receptor (beta chain) was determined in a study of identical twins. Points from the study as a whole: In drawing conclusions, the study used cross-sectional statistical analysis and did not follow the same donors. Researchers caution that invariant MAIT and iNKT cells could partly confound zero-insertion analyses.

This clonotype came up many times. The antigen is unknown. At one boundary the junction diverges from the germline segment, which might be a read error. Via MiXCR, TCRdb re-called the 5' RACE reads, giving one row per CDR3 protein. The table lists some 900,000 distinct CDR3 sequences, approximately 13% of them singletons, with around 1.6% in the top ten. Germline V gene sequence: CDR1 SGHRS, CDR2 YFSETQ. The CDR3 has 14 residues. These same data were also listed under a study on yellow fever vaccine responses in identical twins.

The rearrangement links TRBV5-1 to TRBJ2-5, with TRBD1 matching over 8 bases. Material for sequencing was PBMCs. The clonotype comes from a woman younger than 30 in good health. CDR3 DNA sequence: TGTGCCAGCAGCCCAGGACAGGGCCAAGAGACCCAGTACTTC. The encoded protein is CASSPGQGQETQYF.